This is a list of T cell receptor beta chains from one sample in a study of Graves' ophthalmopathy and Graves' hyperthyroidism. Using its own MiXCR run on the multiplex PCR reads, TCRdb lists one record per CDR3 protein. The sample consists of over a million distinct CDR3 sequences, around a third of them appearing once. The sequenced sample was peripheral blood or thyroid tissue (not recorded which). These receptor sequences come from an adult man with Graves' hyperthyroidism. The CDR3 runs from the conserved cysteine through the conserved F or W. A D gene is named only where the DNA matches it firmly. The size of a clone is reported for some rows only, either as once, few or many, or as a class for expanded clones.

clone size: .; V gene: TRBV19; D gene: .; J gene: TRBJ1-2; CDR3 DNA: TGTGCCAGTAGTAATCCGGGAACGAACTATGGCTACACCTTC; CDR3 protein: CASSNPGTNYGYTF
clone size: .; V gene: TRBV11-2; D gene: .; J gene: TRBJ2-7; CDR3 DNA: TGTGCCAGCAGCCGAAGGACAGTTATATCCTACGAGCAGTACTTC; CDR3 protein: CASSRRTVISYEQYF
clone size: .; V gene: TRBV7-2; D gene: .; J gene: TRBJ1-4; CDR3 DNA: TGTGCCAGCAGCTTATTGGGGGGAAGGGAGAAACTGTTTTTT; CDR3 protein: CASSLLGGREKLFF
clone size: .; V gene: TRBV20-1; D gene: .; J gene: TRBJ2-1; CDR3 DNA: TGCAGTGCTCAGGGGGGGCTAGCGGGTTACCAAGAGACCCAGTTCTTC; CDR3 protein: CSAQGGLAGYQETQFF
clone size: .; V gene: TRBV10-3; D gene: .; J gene: TRBJ1-5; CDR3 DNA: TGTGCCATCAGTGAGGGGGACGGTGGCAATCAGCCCCAGCATTTT; CDR3 protein: CAISEGDGGNQPQHF
clone size: many; V gene: TRBV25-1; D gene: .; J gene: TRBJ2-7; CDR3 DNA: TGTGCCACACAGACGACTCATTCCTACGAGCAGTACTTC; CDR3 protein: CATQTTHSYEQYF
clone size: few; V gene: TRBV4-3; D gene: TRBD1; J gene: TRBJ1-1; CDR3 DNA: TGCGCCAGCAGCCAAGAAATGGTGGGGACAGGGGGGACTGAAGCTTTCTTT; CDR3 protein: CASSQEMVGTGGTEAFF
clone size: .; V gene: TRBV19; D gene: TRBD2; J gene: TRBJ2-7; CDR3 DNA: TGTGCCAGTAGTATCCACCCTGGACTAGCGGAAACTTTCTCCTACGAGCAGTACTTC; CDR3 protein: CASSIHPGLAETFSYEQYF
clone size: many; V gene: TRBV7-6; D gene: .; J gene: TRBJ2-2; CDR3 DNA: TGTGCCAGCGATAGTTATGCCGGCGGGGAGCTGTTTTTT; CDR3 protein: CASDSYAGGELFF
clone size: few; V gene: TRBV20-1; D gene: TRBD1; J gene: TRBJ2-7; CDR3 DNA: TGCAGTGCTCCCCCGGGACAGACCTCCTACGAGCAGTACTTC; CDR3 protein: CSAPPGQTSYEQYF
clone size: few; V gene: TRBV4-2; D gene: TRBD2; J gene: TRBJ2-7; CDR3 DNA: TGTGCCAGCAGCCAAGCCCTGAGGACTAGCGGGAACGGGTACGAGCAGTACTTC; CDR3 protein: CASSQALRTSGNGYEQYF
clone size: few; V gene: TRBV25-1; D gene: TRBD1; J gene: TRBJ1-1; CDR3 DNA: TGTGCCAGCATTCCAGGGGGGCACACTGAAGCTTTCTTT; CDR3 protein: CASIPGGHTEAFF
clone size: .; V gene: TRBV5-1; D gene: .; J gene: TRBJ1-2; CDR3 DNA: TGCGCCAGCAGCTTGGTAGGGGAGGAGAGCTATGGCTACACCTTC; CDR3 protein: CASSLVGEESYGYTF
clone size: .; V gene: TRBV20-1; D gene: TRBD1; J gene: TRBJ1-4; CDR3 DNA: TGCAGTGCCATGACAGGGGACTCTGGAAAACTGTTTTTT; CDR3 protein: CSAMTGDSGKLFF
clone size: .; V gene: TRBV2; D gene: .; J gene: TRBJ1-2; CDR3 DNA: TGTGCCAGCGGACTAGCGGGGAACACCGGGGAAGATGGCTACACCTTC; CDR3 protein: CASGLAGNTGEDGYTF
clone size: many; V gene: TRBV12-3/TRBV12-4; D gene: .; J gene: TRBJ2-5; CDR3 DNA: TGTGCCAGCTGGTTGGGGGGCGCGGAGACCCAGTACTTC; CDR3 protein: CASWLGGAETQYF
clone size: many; V gene: TRBV29-1; D gene: TRBD2; J gene: TRBJ2-7; CDR3 DNA: TGCAGCGTTGACTTATCGGGAGGGTTTTCGCAGCAGTACTTC; CDR3 protein: CSVDLSGGFSQQYF
clone size: .; V gene: TRBV29-1; D gene: .; J gene: TRBJ2-7; CDR3 DNA: TGCAGCGTTCCCAGACCATCCTACGAGCAGTACTTC; CDR3 protein: CSVPRPSYEQYF
clone size: few; V gene: TRBV6-5; D gene: .; J gene: TRBJ1-2; CDR3 DNA: TGTGCCAGCAGTTCGGACAGAAGTAAGGGCTACACCTTC; CDR3 protein: CASSSDRSKGYTF
clone size: .; V gene: TRBV10-2; D gene: .; J gene: TRBJ2-7; CDR3 DNA: TGTGCCAGCAGTAAAAGGACAGAAGCGTACGAGCAGTACTTC; CDR3 protein: CASSKRTEAYEQYF
clone size: many; V gene: TRBV20-1; D gene: .; J gene: TRBJ1-2; CDR3 DNA: TGCAGTGCTAGAGGGGACACCGACTACTATGGCTACACCTTC; CDR3 protein: CSARGDTDYYGYTF
clone size: .; V gene: TRBV29-1; D gene: .; J gene: TRBJ2-5; CDR3 DNA: TGCAGCTGCGGGAACGCGGAGACCCAGTACTTC; CDR3 protein: CSCGNAETQYF
clone size: .; V gene: TRBV2; D gene: TRBD1; J gene: TRBJ1-4; CDR3 DNA: TGTGCCAGCAGCTATGGACAGGGGATAACTAATGAAAAACTGTTTTTT; CDR3 protein: CASSYGQGITNEKLFF
clone size: .; V gene: TRBV7-2; D gene: TRBD2; J gene: TRBJ2-3; CDR3 DNA: TGTGCCAGCATCCGAAGACTAGCGGGAACAGATACGCAGTATTTT; CDR3 protein: CASIRRLAGTDTQYF
clone size: once; V gene: TRBV29-1; D gene: .; J gene: TRBJ2-7; CDR3 DNA: TGCAGCGTTGGGGGTAGGACCAGGGGTTACGAGCAGTACTTC; CDR3 protein: CSVGGRTRGYEQYF
clone size: many; V gene: TRBV4-3; D gene: .; J gene: TRBJ1-2; CDR3 DNA: TGCGCCAGCAGCCAAGGCGGGTTTGGCTACACCTTC; CDR3 protein: CASSQGGFGYTF
clone size: many; V gene: TRBV7-2; D gene: .; J gene: TRBJ2-7; CDR3 DNA: TGTGCCAGCAGCTTAGGTTCCAATTCCTACGAGCAGTACTTC; CDR3 protein: CASSLGSNSYEQYF
clone size: .; V gene: TRBV19; D gene: TRBD2; J gene: TRBJ2-2; CDR3 DNA: TGTGCCAGTACCCACTGGCGGGAGGTTGACACCGGGGAGCTGTTTTTT; CDR3 protein: CASTHWREVDTGELFF
clone size: .; V gene: TRBV11-2; D gene: .; J gene: TRBJ1-1; CDR3 DNA: TGTGCCAGCAGCTTTGGGGGCTCCAGGGAGTCTTTCTTT; CDR3 protein: CASSFGGSRESFF
clone size: few; V gene: TRBV28; D gene: .; J gene: TRBJ1-2; CDR3 DNA: TGTGCCAGCAGTTTACAGGCGTATGGCTACACCTTC; CDR3 protein: CASSLQAYGYTF
clone size: few; V gene: TRBV10-2; D gene: TRBD1; J gene: TRBJ2-7; CDR3 DNA: TGCGCCAGCAGTGGACCTTGGGGACAGGGCTACGAGCAGTACTTC; CDR3 protein: CASSGPWGQGYEQYF
clone size: .; V gene: TRBV7-8; D gene: TRBD1; J gene: TRBJ2-7; CDR3 DNA: TGTGCCAGCAGCTTAACAGGGGACACCTCCTACGAGCAGTACTTC; CDR3 protein: CASSLTGDTSYEQYF
clone size: .; V gene: TRBV20-1; D gene: .; J gene: TRBJ2-7; CDR3 DNA: TGCAGTGCTAGCGCTCGGCCGGGAGAGCAGTACTTC; CDR3 protein: CSASARPGEQYF
clone size: many; V gene: TRBV20-1; D gene: .; J gene: TRBJ1-5; CDR3 DNA: TGCAGTGCTAGACCCGGGGACAGCAATCAGCCCCAGCATTTT; CDR3 protein: CSARPGDSNQPQHF
clone size: many; V gene: TRBV7-9; D gene: .; J gene: TRBJ1-6; CDR3 DNA: TGTGCCAGCAGCTTAGCTGGAGATAATTCACCCCTCCACTTT; CDR3 protein: CASSLAGDNSPLHF
clone size: .; V gene: TRBV6-5; D gene: TRBD2; J gene: TRBJ2-5; CDR3 DNA: TGTGCCAGCAGAGTAGCGGGAGGCACCAGGGAGGCGGTGGAGACCCAGTACTTC; CDR3 protein: CASRVAGGTREAVETQYF
clone size: .; V gene: TRBV28; D gene: .; J gene: TRBJ1-2; CDR3 DNA: TGTGCGGGGGGGGCTTCGTACTATGGCTACACCTTC; CDR3 protein: CAGGASYYGYTF
clone size: .; V gene: TRBV5-8; D gene: .; J gene: TRBJ1-4; CDR3 DNA: TGTGCCAGCAGCTTGTATACTAGCCGTAATGAAAAACTGTTTTTT; CDR3 protein: CASSLYTSRNEKLFF
clone size: once; V gene: TRBV7-2; D gene: .; J gene: TRBJ1-5; CDR3 DNA: TGTGCCAGCAGTTTATTCGCGGGGCTTAGCAATCAGCCCCAGCATTTT; CDR3 protein: CASSLFAGLSNQPQHF
clone size: few; V gene: TRBV7-2; D gene: TRBD1; J gene: TRBJ1-5; CDR3 DNA: TGTGCCAGCAGCACAGACAGGGGGCAACGGCCCCAGCATTTT; CDR3 protein: CASSTDRGQRPQHF
clone size: .; V gene: TRBV27; D gene: TRBD1; J gene: TRBJ1-4; CDR3 DNA: TGTGCCAGCAGTTTAACGACAGGGCAAAAACTGTTTTTT; CDR3 protein: CASSLTTGQKLFF
clone size: many; V gene: TRBV10-3; D gene: .; J gene: TRBJ2-6; CDR3 DNA: TGTGCCATCAGGGGCCGGGACGTCAGCTCTGGGGCCAACGTCCTGACTTTC; CDR3 protein: CAIRGRDVSSGANVLTF
clone size: .; V gene: TRBV7-8; D gene: TRBD1; J gene: TRBJ1-3; CDR3 DNA: TGTGCCAGCAGACGGACAGGGGACCGCTCTGGAAACACCATATATTTT; CDR3 protein: CASRRTGDRSGNTIYF
clone size: few; V gene: TRBV4-3; D gene: TRBD2; J gene: TRBJ2-3; CDR3 DNA: TGCGCCAGCAGCCAAGATCTTCCAGTAGCGGGGAACACAGATACGCAGTATTTT; CDR3 protein: CASSQDLPVAGNTDTQYF
clone size: .; V gene: TRBV4-3; D gene: TRBD1; J gene: TRBJ1-6; CDR3 DNA: TGCGCCAGCAGCCAAGACCCAGGGGGACAGGGTCGTTCACCCCTCCACTTT; CDR3 protein: CASSQDPGGQGRSPLHF
clone size: few; V gene: TRBV14; D gene: .; J gene: TRBJ2-7; CDR3 DNA: TGTGCCAGCAGCCAAGACATCCGTGGGGGCTACGAGCAGTACTTC; CDR3 protein: CASSQDIRGGYEQYF
clone size: .; V gene: TRBV11-1; D gene: .; J gene: TRBJ1-2; CDR3 DNA: TGTGCCAGCAGCTTCCTCGAGCATCACAGGCCGATCTATGGCTACACCTTC; CDR3 protein: CASSFLEHHRPIYGYTF
clone size: .; V gene: TRBV15; D gene: .; J gene: TRBJ1-2; CDR3 DNA: TGTGCCACCAGCAGAGTTGGGGCTGATGGCTACACCTTC; CDR3 protein: CATSRVGADGYTF
clone size: many; V gene: TRBV29-1; D gene: .; J gene: TRBJ2-7; CDR3 DNA: TGCAGCGTTGAGGCTAAGGGAGAGCAGTACTTC; CDR3 protein: CSVEAKGEQYF
clone size: many; V gene: TRBV25-1; D gene: TRBD1; J gene: TRBJ2-7; CDR3 DNA: TGTGCCAGCCATGGGACAGGGCTCTCCTACGAGCAGTACTTC; CDR3 protein: CASHGTGLSYEQYF